The 23 T cell receptor beta chains reported below all come from one sample, sequenced in a study of PD-L1 blockade in urothelial cancer. The time point is: peripheral blood 6 weeks after treatment start. TCRdb's copy holds only in-frame clones and misses some; the assay was immunoSEQ multiplex PCR. The data show under 150,000 clones, about 89% seen once. Material: PBMCs, obtained around atezolizumab (anti-PD-L1) treatment. The receptors stem from a man aged 60-69 years with urothelial cancer.

The chain is built from TRBV7-9 and TRBJ1-2; 9 nucleotides line up with TRBD1. The CDR3 has 15 amino acids. Per germline, CDR1 SEHNR and CDR2 FQNEAQ (reference sequence). The trim removed 5 bases at V and 4 bases at J, leaving 8 bases unmatched. The CDR3 is CASSDGQGILYGYTF. As DNA, the CDR3 is TGTGCCAGCAGCGATGGACAGGGGATCCTCTATGGCTACACCTTC.

V usage is TRBV2 and J usage is TRBJ1-5; possible D gene TRBD1, 6 bases. V was shortened by 3 bases and J by 0 bases, with 9 bases between the two germline ends. The CDR3 extends over 15 amino acids. Germline loops: CDR1 SNHLY, CDR2 FYNNEI. The CDR3 sequence is CASSETGNSNQPQHF. The CDR3, as DNA: TGTGCCAGCAGTGAGACAGGAAATAGCAATCAGCCCCAGCATTTT.

The V gene is TRBV5-4, the J gene TRBJ2-3; 7 bases agree with TRBD2. The CDR3 has 14 residues. The trim removed 3 bases at V and 4 bases at J, leaving 5 bases unmatched. Germline lookup yields CDR1 SGHNT and CDR2 YYREEE (reference sequence). The CDR3 protein is CASSSWTRPDTQYF. The CDR3, as DNA: TGTGCCAGCAGCTCCTGGACTAGGCCAGATACGCAGTATTTT.

This chain links TRBV7-9 with TRBJ2-3; 8 bases fit TRBD2. Germline CDR1 is SEHNR and CDR2 is FQNEAQ (reference sequence). The V segment lost 4 bases and the J segment 1 base; nucleotides outside the gene matches: 1. CDR3 length: 14 amino acids. CDR3 protein: CASSSGGGTDTQYF. CDR3 in DNA: TGTGCCAGCAGCTCCGGGGGGGGCACAGATACGCAGTATTTT.

The chain combines TRBV7-2 with TRBJ2-7; TRBD2 agrees at 8 bases. This CDR3 comprises 16 residues. Germline V CDR1 and CDR2: SGHTA, FQGNSA. The J segment lost 5 bases and the V segment lost 1 base, leaving 10 bases of the junction unmatched. The chain's CDR3 is CASSLVSRGVTNEQYF. For the CDR3, the DNA is TGTGCCAGCAGCTTAGTATCGCGGGGGGTCACCAACGAGCAGTACTTC.

The chain joins TRBV19 to TRBJ2-2; 10 bases are a match to TRBD1. CDR1 and CDR2 from the germline V gene are LNHDA and SQIVND (reference sequence). The CDR3 has 15 residues. V trimming: 10 bases; J trimming: 6 bases; junction bases outside the gene matches: 11. The CDR3 loop is CATQRGTGAPGELFF. CDR3 nucleotide sequence: TGTGCCACCCAACGAGGGACAGGGGCCCCCGGGGAGCTGTTTTTT.

This chain connects TRBV7-8 to TRBJ1-1, with D perhaps matching TRBD1 (6 bases). The ends were cut back, 4 bases at V and 1 base at J, with 13 bases in the middle. The CDR3 extends over 15 amino acids. Per the germline V gene, CDR1 is SGHVS and CDR2 is FQNEAQ. In DNA form, the CDR3 reads TGTGCCAGCAGCTACAGGGACGAAAGGAACACTGAAGCTTTCTTT. It encodes CASSYRDERNTEAFF.

This CDR3 is CASSQVPRGETQYF. The CDR3 DNA is TGCGCCAGCAGCCAAGTCCCCCGAGGGGAGACCCAGTACTTC. The J gene is TRBJ2-5, the V gene TRBV4-1; D may be TRBD2 (5 bases). CDR1 and CDR2 (germline): MGHRA, YSYEKL. The CDR3 consists of 14 residues. Trimming took off 1 base at V and 5 bases at J, with 11 bases between the two ends.

This chain connects TRBV7-3 to TRBJ2-3; possible D gene TRBD2, 6 bases. The CDR3 covers 15 residues. With 2 bases removed from V and 3 bases from J, the gap between germline ends came to 12 bases. Germline V lookup: CDR1 SGHTA, CDR2 FQGTGA. The CDR3 here is CASSLGPEGTDTQYF. DNA for the CDR3: TGTGCCAGCAGCTTAGGTCCGGAGGGAACAGATACGCAGTATTTT.

The gene calls are TRBV4-1 and TRBJ2-7, with 10 bases lining up with TRBD2. Germline V gene sequence: CDR1 MGHRA, CDR2 YSYEKL. V gave up 2 bases and J gave up 4 bases; unmatched junction bases: 17. The CDR3 has 19 amino acids. The CDR3, as DNA: TGCGCCAGCAGCCAACCACAGGGGTCCTTGTGGACTAGCGGTTACGAGCAGTACTTC. As protein: CASSQPQGSLWTSGYEQYF.

The chain combines TRBV14 with TRBJ2-5; D is uncertain. This CDR3 spans 11 amino acids. Germline assignment: CDR1 SGHDN and CDR2 FVKESK. With 6 bases removed from V and 12 bases from J, the gap between germline ends came to 14 bases. The CDR3 region is CASRLCHNEYF. CDR3 coding DNA: TGTGCCAGCAGGCTTTGTCACAACGAGTACTTC. Combining the CDR3 with reference TRBV14 and TRBJ2-5 gives the whole variable domain EAGVTQFPSHSVIEKGQTVTLRCDPISGHDNLYWYRRVMGKEIKFLLHFVKESKQDESGMPNNRFLAERTGGTYSTLKVQPAELEDSGVYFCASRLCHNEYFGPGTRLLVL.

The rearrangement links TRBV7-2 to TRBJ2-3, with D perhaps TRBD1 (5 bases). V shed 5 bases and J shed 9 bases, with 12 bases lying between them. Germline values: CDR1 SGHTA, CDR2 FQGNSA. CDR3 length: 12 residues. CDR3 in amino acids: CASSGWQGTQYF. CDR3 in DNA: TGTGCCAGCAGCGGATGGCAGGGAACGCAGTATTTT.

The chain recombines TRBV12-5 with TRBJ2-5, with 15 bases fitting TRBD2. CDR3 length: 18 residues. Germline CDR1 reads LGHNT; CDR2 reads FRNRAP. The V segment lost 6 bases and the J segment 0 bases; nucleotides outside the gene matches: 8. As DNA, the CDR3 is TGTGCTAGTGGAGAGGGACTAGCGGGAGGCCCGTACCAAGAGACCCAGTACTTC. Its protein is CASGEGLAGGPYQETQYF.

The chain uses TRBV6-5 and TRBJ2-7; the D is unclear. CDR3 length equals 15 residues. Germline lookup yields CDR1 MNHEY and CDR2 SVGAGI. The ends were cut back, 2 bases at V and 0 bases at J, with 11 bases in the middle. CDR3 loop: CASSYQLSTSYEQYF. Here the CDR3 DNA reads TGTGCCAGCAGTTACCAATTGAGTACCTCCTACGAGCAGTACTTC.

The gene calls are TRBV2 and TRBJ2-1; 10 bases align to TRBD1. Unmatched junction bases numbered 3, after V lost 5 bases and J lost 8 bases. There are 13 residues in the CDR3. The germline gives CDR1 SNHLY, CDR2 FYNNEI. The CDR3 here is CASSRQGAYEQFF. CDR3 nucleotide sequence: TGTGCCAGCAGTCGACAGGGGGCATATGAGCAGTTCTTC.

This rearrangement joins TRBV18 to TRBJ1-5, with TRBD1 matching over 7 bases. Looked up from germline, CDR1 is KGHSH and CDR2 is LQKENI. The CDR3 spans 14 residues. V shed 1 base and J 7 bases; nucleotides not matched to a gene: 4. The CDR3 DNA reads TGTGCCAGCTCACCACGAGGGGGCAGGCAGCCCCAGCATTTT. Encoded protein: CASSPRGGRQPQHF. Complete variable domain (other parts from reference TRBV18 and TRBJ1-5): NAGVMQNPRHLVRRRGQEARLRCSPMKGHSHVYWYRQLPEEGLKFMVYLQKENIIDESGMPKERFSAEFPKEGPSILRIQQVVRGDSAAYFCASSPRGGRQPQHFGDGTRLSIL.

The rearrangement uses TRBV6-5 and TRBJ2-5; 8 nucleotides align to TRBD2. The CDR3 runs to 13 residues. The germline CDR1 and CDR2 sequences are MNHEY and SVGAGI. The J segment lost 4 bases and the V segment lost 6 bases, leaving 4 bases of the junction unmatched. This CDR3 reads CASSTRGGETQYF. CDR3 DNA sequence: TGTGCCAGCAGCACCCGGGGGGGAGAGACCCAGTACTTC.

The chain carries TRBV6-6 and TRBJ2-3; the match to TRBD2 covers 11 bases. The CDR3 totals 15 residues. In germline, CDR1 is MNHNY, CDR2 SVGAGI (reference sequence). The V and J ends lost 4 bases and 7 bases, in that order; junction bases with no gene match: 7. The CDR3, as DNA: TGTGCCAGCAGTTTAGGTAGCGGGGGGGCAAATACGCAGTATTTT. This codes for CASSLGSGGANTQYF.

The chain links TRBV19 to TRBJ1-4, with TRBD1 matching 9 bases. J was trimmed by 7 bases and V by 6 bases; bases with no gene match: 6. CDR1 LNHDA and CDR2 SQIVND come from the germline V gene (reference sequence). This CDR3 is 14 amino acids long. The CDR3 here is CASSPTGGGEKLFF. CDR3 in DNA: TGTGCCAGTAGCCCGACAGGGGGAGGTGAAAAACTGTTTTTT.

V usage is TRBV7-9 and J usage is TRBJ1-1; a possible D gene is TRBD1 (6 bases). V dropped 5 bases and J dropped 10 bases, with 17 bases sitting between them. The CDR3 loop spans 13 amino acids. Germline loops: CDR1 SEHNR, CDR2 FQNEAQ (reference sequence). In DNA, the CDR3 is TGTGCCAGCAGCGGGGAGGGGGGGGAGCGAGCTTTCTTT. It codes for CASSGEGGERAFF.

The chain combines TRBV27 with TRBJ1-1; D is uncertain. V was cut by 3 bases and J by 3 bases, with 8 bases left in between. The CDR3 runs 13 residues. Per the germline V gene, CDR1 is MNHEY and CDR2 is SMNVEV (reference sequence). The CDR3 nucleotides read TGTGCCAGCAGTTTTAACCGGGACACTGAAGCTTTCTTT. Protein: CASSFNRDTEAFF.

V is TRBV25-1 and J is TRBJ1-6; D is ambiguous. The CDR3 loop spans 16 amino acids. Germline lookup yields CDR1 MGHDK and CDR2 SYGVNS. V lost 4 bases to trimming and J lost 0 bases, with 10 bases between them. The CDR3 here is CASSAPTSSYNSPLHF. The CDR3 bases are TGTGCCAGCAGTGCTCCAACGAGCTCCTATAATTCACCCCTCCACTTT.

The chain couples TRBV5-6 to TRBJ2-1; D unclear. The CDR3 contains 11 residues. The V end was cut by 2 bases, the J end by 12 bases, with 9 bases between. Germline CDR1 is SGHDT and CDR2 is YYEEEE. The CDR3 region is CASSLGLGQFF. CDR3 in DNA: TGTGCCAGCAGCTTAGGTCTAGGGCAGTTCTTC. Using reference TRBV5-6 and TRBJ2-1 for the parts outside the CDR3, the full variable domain is DAGVTQSPTHLIKTRGQQVTLRCSPKSGHDTVSWYQQALGQGPQFIFQYYEEEERQRGNFPDRFSGHQFPNYSSELNVNALLLGDSALYLCASSLGLGQFFGPGTRLTVL.